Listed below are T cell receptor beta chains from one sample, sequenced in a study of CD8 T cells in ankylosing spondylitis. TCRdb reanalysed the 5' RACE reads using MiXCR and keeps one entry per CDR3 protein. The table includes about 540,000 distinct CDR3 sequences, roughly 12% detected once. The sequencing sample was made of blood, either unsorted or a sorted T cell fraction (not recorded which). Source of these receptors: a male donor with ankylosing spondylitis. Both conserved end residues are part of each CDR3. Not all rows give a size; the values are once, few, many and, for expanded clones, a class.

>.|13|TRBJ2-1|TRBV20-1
CSATLWREGEEFF
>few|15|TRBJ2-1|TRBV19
CASSIGTGGINEQFF
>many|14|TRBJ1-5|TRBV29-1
CSVGGAQSNQPQHF
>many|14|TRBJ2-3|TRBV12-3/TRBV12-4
CASSLWQTTDTQYF
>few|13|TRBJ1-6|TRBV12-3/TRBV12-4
CASSRDRESPLHF
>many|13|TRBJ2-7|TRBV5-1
CASSLGDLYEQYF
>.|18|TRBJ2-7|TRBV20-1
CSAQYQGLAGLTAYEQYF
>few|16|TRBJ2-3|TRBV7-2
CASSFLGTGATDTQYF
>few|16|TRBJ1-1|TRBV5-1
CASRTGTGELYTEAFF
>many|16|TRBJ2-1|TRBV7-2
CASSLLALAGGYEQFF
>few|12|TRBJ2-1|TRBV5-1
CASTFAGNEQFF
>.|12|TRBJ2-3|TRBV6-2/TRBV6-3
CASSGRSDTQYF
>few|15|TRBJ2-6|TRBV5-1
CAMTTAISGANVLTF
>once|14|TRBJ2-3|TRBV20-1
CSARQASGGDTQYF
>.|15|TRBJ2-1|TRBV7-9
CASSLGRGEWNEQFF
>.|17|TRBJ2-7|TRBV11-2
CASSPILGGGSLYEQYF
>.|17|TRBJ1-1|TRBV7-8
CASSLAGTRTSGTEAFF
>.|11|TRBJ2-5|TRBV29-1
CSVVSLGTQYF
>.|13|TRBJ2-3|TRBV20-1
CSAREGLADTQYF
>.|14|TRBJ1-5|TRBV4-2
CAGSQDGTSQPQHF
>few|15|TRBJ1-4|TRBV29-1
CSVDKSGTGNEKLFF
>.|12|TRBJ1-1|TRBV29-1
CSGGQQNTEAFF
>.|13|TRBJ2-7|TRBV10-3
CAIKEGESYEQYF
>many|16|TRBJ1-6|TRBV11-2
CASSLVWDRSNSPLHF
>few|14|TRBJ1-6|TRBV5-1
CASSMGQAPAPLHF
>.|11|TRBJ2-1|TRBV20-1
CTSGGDNEQFF
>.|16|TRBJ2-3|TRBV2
CASSSSYTGSRDTQYF
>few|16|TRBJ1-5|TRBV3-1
CASSARDRAYDQPQHF
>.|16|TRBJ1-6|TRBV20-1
CSARQLGDRDNSPLHF
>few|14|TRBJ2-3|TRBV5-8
CASRLAGVTDTQYF
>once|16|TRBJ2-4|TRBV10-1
CASSESTGSVKNIQYF
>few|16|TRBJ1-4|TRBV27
CASSSGTGGSNEKLFF
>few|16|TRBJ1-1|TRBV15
CATTGGDRGIGTEAFF
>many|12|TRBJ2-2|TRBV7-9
CASSLQTGELFF
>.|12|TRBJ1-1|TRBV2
CASSDYYTEAFF